This TCR beta chain originates from a study of radiation and T cells in renal cell carcinoma. Study summary: Nephrectomy followed 15 Gy stereotactic body radiation by 4 weeks.

Study-wide points: Baseline intratumoral clonotype presence is unknown without pretreatment biopsies.

Time point of the sample: blood 2 weeks post-SBRT. As for treatment: 15 Gy SBRT to primary tumor, nephrectomy 4 weeks later. The tumor was a clear cell renal cell carcinoma. Worth noting for this clone: What it recognizes is unknown.

TCRdb's table, derived via immunoSEQ multiplex PCR, lists solely in-frame clones and lacks some. This sample carries roughly 130,000 clones, more than 70% of them seen once, and the ten largest clones take approximately 5.8%. Material: blood, obtained from a patient whose treatment included radiotherapy and nephrectomy. This TCR came from a woman aged 70-85 years with renal cell carcinoma.

As DNA, the CDR3 is TGTGCCAGCGAGGTTGGGGGGGCATTTTACTATGGCTACACCTTC. It codes for CASEVGGAFYYGYTF. This rearrangement joins TRBV28 to TRBJ1-2; the D gene is possibly TRBD1 (6 bases). The CDR3 has 15 amino acids. V was cut by 8 bases and J by 3 bases, with 19 bases left in between. CDR1 and CDR2 from the germline V gene are MDHEN and SYDVKM.